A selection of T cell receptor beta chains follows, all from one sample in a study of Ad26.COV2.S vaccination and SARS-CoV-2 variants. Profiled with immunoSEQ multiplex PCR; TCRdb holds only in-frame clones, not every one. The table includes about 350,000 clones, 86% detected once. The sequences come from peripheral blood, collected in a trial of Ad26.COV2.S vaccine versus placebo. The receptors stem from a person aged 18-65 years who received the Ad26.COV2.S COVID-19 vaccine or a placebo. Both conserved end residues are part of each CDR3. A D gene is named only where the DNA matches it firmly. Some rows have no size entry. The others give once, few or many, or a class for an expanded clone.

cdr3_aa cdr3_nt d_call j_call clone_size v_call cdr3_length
CASSYDRTNEKLFF TGTGCCAGCAGTTACGACAGGACCAATGAAAAACTGTTTTTT - TRBJ1-4 once TRBV6-5 14
CASSFLAGNTIYF TGTGCCAGCAGTTTTCTTGCCGGAAACACCATATATTTT - TRBJ1-3 - TRBV12-3/TRBV12-4 13
CASSRTATDTQYF TGCGCCAGCAGTCGGACAGCCACAGATACGCAGTATTTT - TRBJ2-3 - TRBV4-3 13
CASSFLGRNEQFF TGTGCCAGCAGTTTCCTGGGACGGAATGAGCAGTTCTTC - TRBJ2-1 - TRBV2 13
CASRVAAGGSYEQYF TGTGCCAGCAGGGTCGCAGCGGGGGGCTCCTACGAGCAGTACTTC - TRBJ2-7 - TRBV21-1 15
CASMGTGDNNQPQHF TGCGCCAGCATGGGGACAGGGGACAACAATCAGCCCCAGCATTTT TRBD1 TRBJ1-5 - TRBV10-2 15
CASTMTGPSGYTF TGTGCCAGCACCATGACAGGGCCGTCGGGCTACACCTTC TRBD1 TRBJ1-2 - TRBV12-3/TRBV12-4 13
CASSQETGSKMGEQYF TGTGCCAGCAGCCAAGAGACCGGGAGTAAAATGGGCGAGCAGTACTTC - TRBJ2-7 - TRBV4-2 16
CASRYGTSGQYF TGTGCCAGCAGGTATGGGACTAGCGGGCAGTACTTC TRBD2 TRBJ2-7 - TRBV12-3/TRBV12-4 12
CASSFHTSGSSYEQYF TGTGCCAGCAGTTTCCATACTAGCGGGAGCTCTTACGAGCAGTACTTC TRBD2 TRBJ2-7 - TRBV28 16
CASSLGRVNSYEQYF TGTGCCAGCAGCTTGGGGCGGGTAAACTCCTACGAGCAGTACTTC - TRBJ2-7 - TRBV5-6 15
CASSQEMSSYYEQYF TGTGCCAGCAGCCAAGAGATGAGCTCCTACTACGAGCAGTACTTC - TRBJ2-7 - TRBV4-2 15
CATSSAAGGTGGAEAFF TGTGCCACCAGCAGTGCCGCCGGAGGGACAGGGGGGGCTGAAGCTTTCTTT TRBD1 TRBJ1-1 - TRBV15 17
CASSPQGIMNTEAFF TGTGCCAGCAGCCCCCAGGGAATAATGAACACTGAAGCTTTCTTT - TRBJ1-1 - TRBV7-2 15
CASSQGDRWSTEAFF TGTGCCTCCTCTCAGGGGGACAGATGGTCCACTGAAGCTTTCTTT TRBD1 TRBJ1-1 - TRBV7-9 15
CASSLGTGQGPYEQYF TGTGCCAGCAGCCTAGGGACAGGACAGGGGCCCTACGAGCAGTACTTC TRBD1 TRBJ2-7 - TRBV7-9 16
CASSLLTGGSGQPQHF TGTGCCAGCAGTCTTTTAACAGGGGGGTCGGGACAGCCCCAGCATTTT TRBD1 TRBJ1-5 - TRBV6-6 16
CASSPDGGQGITGYTF TGCGCCAGCAGCCCCGATGGGGGACAGGGTATTACTGGCTACACCTTC TRBD1 TRBJ1-2 - TRBV4-3 16
CASSLRGTPLHF TGTGCCAGCTCACTCAGGGGCACACCCCTCCACTTT - TRBJ1-6 - TRBV18 12
CASSILHGSNYGYTF TGTGCCAGTAGTATCTTACACGGCTCTAACTATGGCTACACCTTC - TRBJ1-2 - TRBV19 15
CASHAGQASYEQYF TGTGCCAGCCATGCAGGACAGGCTAGCTACGAGCAGTACTTC TRBD1 TRBJ2-7 - TRBV18 14
CASSSDIRTDTQYF TGTGCCAGCAGTTCCGACATTCGCACAGATACGCAGTATTTT - TRBJ2-3 - TRBV6-2/TRBV6-3 14
CASSPFPPGGTYEQYF TGTGCCAGCTCACCATTCCCCCCAGGGGGGACCTACGAGCAGTACTTC - TRBJ2-7 - TRBV18 16
CASSRGSSTDTQYF TGTGCCAGCTCACGAGGTTCTAGCACAGATACGCAGTATTTT - TRBJ2-3 - TRBV18 14
CASSRPPGAGELFF TGTGCCAGCAGCCGCCCCCCAGGGGCCGGGGAGCTGTTTTTT - TRBJ2-2 - TRBV7-9 14
CASSKGHERSYEQYF TGCGCCAGCAGCAAGGGACACGAGCGTTCCTACGAGCAGTACTTC - TRBJ2-7 - TRBV5-1 15
CASSLYFGGGVGEKLFF TGTGCCAGCAGTTTATACTTTGGTGGCGGGGTTGGTGAAAAACTGTTTTTT - TRBJ1-4 - TRBV27 17
CASSQDSVGGRNSGGYTF TGCGCCAGCAGCCAAGACAGCGTCGGAGGACGTAATTCGGGGGGCTACACCTTC - TRBJ1-2 - TRBV4-1 18
CASSLGGGLYGYTF TGCGCCAGCAGCTTGGGTGGGGGGCTCTATGGCTACACCTTC - TRBJ1-2 - TRBV5-1 14
CSASDGTANEKLFF TGCAGTGCTAGTGACGGGACAGCCAATGAAAAACTGTTTTTT TRBD1 TRBJ1-4 - TRBV20-1 14
CASSPGQENGYTF TGTGCCAGCTCACCGGGACAGGAAAATGGCTACACCTTC TRBD1 TRBJ1-2 once TRBV18 13
CASSETGNTEAFF TGTGCCAGCAGCGAGACAGGGAACACTGAAGCTTTCTTT - TRBJ1-1 - TRBV11-3 13
CASSSTRAETQYF TGTGCCAGCAGCTCTACTCGTGCTGAGACCCAGTACTTC - TRBJ2-5 - TRBV6-5 13
CSVEAWMDTEAFF TGCAGCGTTGAGGCCTGGATGGATACTGAAGCTTTCTTT - TRBJ1-1 few TRBV29-1 13
CASSGLAGGLLDEQFF TGTGCCAGCTCGGGACTAGCGGGGGGGCTGCTCGATGAGCAGTTCTTC TRBD2 TRBJ2-1 - TRBV7-9 16
CASSTGQSNQPQHF TGTGCCAGCAGCACTGGACAGAGCAATCAGCCCCAGCATTTT - TRBJ1-5 - TRBV7-9 14
CASSQPGAELAGARTYEQYF TGTGCCAGCAGCCAACCCGGAGCGGAGCTAGCGGGAGCTAGGACCTACGAGCAGTACTTC TRBD2 TRBJ2-7 - TRBV3-1/TRBV3-2 20
CASSEWGANVLTF TGTGCCAGCAGCGAATGGGGGGCCAACGTCCTGACTTTC - TRBJ2-6 - TRBV7-2 13
CASSQDLSGGYNVLTF TGCGCCAGCAGCCAAGACTTGTCAGGGGGTTATAACGTCCTGACTTTC TRBD1 TRBJ2-6 - TRBV4-3 16
CASSLNQNEKLFF TGCGCCAGCAGCTTGAATCAGAATGAAAAACTGTTTTTT - TRBJ1-4 once TRBV5-1 13
CASSPAGLAGEEQFF TGTGCCAGCAGCCCCGCGGGACTAGCGGGAGAGGAGCAGTTCTTC TRBD2 TRBJ2-1 - TRBV11-2 15
CASSSPRGQGEQETQYF TGTGCCAGCAGCTCCCCACGGGGACAGGGGGAACAAGAGACCCAGTACTTC TRBD1 TRBJ2-5 - TRBV28 17
CASSRDRGYGYTF TGTGCCAGCAGTCGGGACAGGGGCTATGGCTACACCTTC TRBD1 TRBJ1-2 - TRBV6-4 13
CAISEQGGPGELFF TGTGCCATCAGTGAGCAGGGAGGACCCGGGGAGCTGTTTTTT - TRBJ2-2 - TRBV10-3 14
CASSLGILQETQYF TGTGCCAGCAGCTTAGGGATCTTACAAGAGACCCAGTACTTC - TRBJ2-5 - TRBV7-9 14
CASQQGADRNTEAFF TGTGCCAGCCAACAAGGTGCAGACAGGAACACTGAAGCTTTCTTT - TRBJ1-1 - TRBV18 15
CASSSWYNEKLFF TGTGCCAGCAGTTCGTGGTACAATGAAAAACTGTTTTTT - TRBJ1-4 - TRBV12-3/TRBV12-4 13
CASSPGTVEAFF TGTGCCAGCAGCCCCGGGACAGTAGAGGCTTTCTTT TRBD1 TRBJ1-1 - TRBV7-9 12
CASSQEQRAEQYF TGCGCCAGCAGCCAAGAACAACGGGCAGAGCAGTACTTC - TRBJ2-7 large TRBV4-3 13
CASSFGPANGNTIYF TGCGCCAGCAGCTTTGGACCGGCGAATGGAAACACCATATATTTT - TRBJ1-3 - TRBV5-1 15
CASSLQQGRLGGELFF TGTGCCAGCAGCCTCCAACAGGGGAGGTTAGGCGGGGAGCTGTTTTTT - TRBJ2-2 many TRBV14 16
CASRPDTALGNTIYF TGTGCCAGTAGACCCGACACCGCCTTGGGGAACACCATATATTTT - TRBJ1-3 - TRBV19 15
CASTDQGSSYEQYF TGCGCCAGCACCGACCAGGGTAGCTCCTACGAGCAGTACTTC - TRBJ2-7 - TRBV5-1 14
CASTFSRTTEAFF TGTGCCAGCACCTTCTCTCGTACGACTGAAGCTTTCTTT - TRBJ1-1 - TRBV5-6 13
CASRSPSDEQYF TGTGCCAGCAGGTCCCCCTCGGACGAGCAGTACTTC - TRBJ2-7 - TRBV2 12